This T cell receptor (beta chain) was captured in a study of cytomegalovirus exposure and HLA in healthy donors. Study conclusions and caveats: Several V segments, TRBV6-2 and TRBV6-3 among them, could not be told apart and were dropped. Altogether, 164 TCR beta chains were recorded as cytomegalovirus-associated.

The PCR ran on 60 Vbeta and 13 Jbeta primers. In the original workflow: A later analysis counted roughly 74 million unique TCR beta chains, about 11 million shared. This table comes from immunoSEQ multiplex PCR, and its TCRdb copy is limited to in-frame clones, with some not included. The DNA was the basis for D and trimming; V, J and clone size are from that table. The top ten hold 3% to 4% of the sample, which has around 75,000 clones, about 78% seen once. This clone was counted a few times. Its antigen remains unknown. Germline V gene sequence: CDR1 SGHTA, CDR2 FQGNSA. The CDR3 runs 17 residues. The germline V and J ends were trimmed by 0 bases and 0 bases, with 14 bases remaining between them.

The origin of this receptor is a man aged 18 to 30 in good health and CMV-seronegative. The source material was PBMCs. The chain links TRBV7-2 to TRBJ1-2; a weak D match, TRBD1 (5 bases). CDR3 residues: CASSLAGGERANYGYTF. CDR3 nucleotides: TGTGCCAGCAGCTTAGCGGGGGGAGAAAGGGCTAACTATGGCTACACCTTC.